What follows describes a single T cell receptor beta chain. Its antigen remains unidentified. Between the trimmed V and J ends, which lost 8 bases and 0 bases, there was a span of 18 bases. Germline CDR1 is MNHEY and CDR2 is SVGAGI. The CDR3 is 16 amino acids. These data are taken from a study of T cell responses to AZD1222 COVID-19 vaccine. Findings of the study overall: Unmutated regions of variants are reportedly targeted by nearly half of spike-specific TCRs. Possibly, clonal diversity was underestimated; donors were largely white British and included more females. Researchers report vaccine-associated CD4 TCRs spanning spike, with dominance at 160-218 and 743-854. Repertoire sampling happened only post peak T cell response.

Generated by immunoSEQ multiplex PCR, the TCRdb table keeps only in-frame clones and is missing some. The data show about 93,000 clones, with just over 85% seen just once and 6.3% held by the top ten. The TCR sequence derives from an adult in good health. This chain links TRBV6-5 with TRBJ2-3; D possibly corresponds to TRBD2 (5 bases). This specimen consisted of peripheral blood, obtained on day 0 of AZD1222 vaccination. This chain's CDR3 is CASRFTRLQSTDTQYF. In DNA form, the CDR3 reads TGTGCCAGCCGTTTCACTAGACTACAGAGCACAGATACGCAGTATTTT.